Below are 31 T cell receptor beta chains sequenced from a single sample in a study of T-cell memory formation after mild COVID-19. One entry per CDR3 protein results from TCRdb running MiXCR on the 5' RACE reads. The sample holds 200,000 to 250,000 distinct CDR3 sequences, 8.5% to 9.5% seen once. The sample consisted of PBMCs or a T cell subset sorted from them (not recorded which). The origin of the receptors is a man between 18 and 29 years old who had mild COVID-19 (a few samples of this study predate the infection). Cell type and time point are not known.

The gene calls are TRBV12-3 or TRBV12-4 and TRBJ2-7; D not certain. V was cut by 8 bases and J by 7 bases, with 15 bases left in between. The CDR3 covers 12 residues. DNA of the CDR3: TGTGCCAGCTCCAACCAAGAGTTAGAGCAGTACTTC. The encoded protein is CASSNQELEQYF.

There are many counts of this clonotype. V gene TRBV7-2 combines with J gene TRBJ1-3; the match to TRBD1 covers 8 bases. Per germline, CDR1 SGHTA and CDR2 FQGNSA. With 2 bases clipped from V and 2 bases from J, the junction kept 8 bases outside the gene matches. The CDR3 sequence is 17 residues long. CDR3 sequence reads: CASSLLGQGGTGNTIYF. DNA for the CDR3: TGTGCCAGCAGCTTACTCGGACAGGGAGGGACTGGAAACACCATATATTTT.

The chain joins TRBV6-5 to TRBJ1-6; D remains unclear. The CDR3 has 15 residues. Germline V gene sequence: CDR1 MNHEY, CDR2 SVGAGI. V was pared by 0 bases and J by 9 bases, with 12 bases between. CDR3 bases: TGTGCCAGCAGTTACTCGGAGGGCTGGGGTTCACCCCTCCACTTT. Its translation: CASSYSEGWGSPLHF.

This clonotype was seen repeatedly, ten times or more. V gene TRBV7-8 combines with J gene TRBJ2-1; D possibly corresponds to TRBD2 (5 bases). The CDR3 consists of 13 residues. V shed 5 bases and J shed 5 bases, with 10 bases lying between them. Germline CDR1 SGHVS, CDR2 FQNEAQ. CDR3: CASSPDSHNEQFF. In DNA, the CDR3 is TGTGCCAGCAGCCCGGACTCACACAATGAGCAGTTCTTC.

This clonotype came up a few times. The CDR3 region is CASSQRNSGGLSTDTQYF. The DNA of the CDR3 is TGTGCCAGCAGCCAGAGAAATTCAGGGGGGTTGAGCACAGATACGCAGTATTTT. The chain couples TRBV3-1 to TRBJ2-3; TRBD1 is a possible D gene (7 bases). Germline lookup yields CDR1 LGHDT and CDR2 YNNKEL (reference sequence). The CDR3 is made up of 18 amino acids. The V end lost 3 bases, the J end lost 0 bases, and 19 bases lay between the germline ends.

This sequence joins TRBV20-1 and TRBJ2-5; D possibly matches TRBD1 or TRBD2 (5 bases each). The CDR3 is 17 residues long. Trimming stripped 2 bases from V and 4 bases from J, with 23 bases between. Looked up from germline, CDR1 is DFQATT and CDR2 is SNEGSKA (reference sequence). The CDR3, as DNA: TGCAGTGCTAGAAAGGGGACGTCAGGGATAGCTCGAGAGACCCAGTACTTC. Protein: CSARKGTSGIARETQYF.

The gene calls are TRBV19 and TRBJ1-5, with 7 bases lining up with TRBD1. Trimming removed 10 bases from V and 6 bases from J; junction bases left unmatched: 6. The CDR3 has 12 residues. Looked up from germline, CDR1 is LNHDA and CDR2 is SQIVND (reference sequence). The CDR3, as DNA: TGTGCCACCTCAGGGGGGGGTCAGCCCCAGCATTTT. It yields the protein CATSGGGQPQHF.

This clonotype showed up just a few times. V gene TRBV2 combines with J gene TRBJ1-2; 7 bases match TRBD1. Germline CDR1 SNHLY, CDR2 FYNNEI. The CDR3 is made up of 13 amino acids. Trimming took 9 bases from V and 3 from J; bases not matched to a gene: 7. Here the CDR3 DNA reads TGTGCCAGACATCGGGGGACAGACTATGGCTACACCTTC. It yields the protein CARHRGTDYGYTF. The variable domain in full, completed from reference TRBV2 and TRBJ1-2, reads EPEVTQTPSHQVTQMGQEVILRCVPISNHLYFYWYRQILGQKVEFLVSFYNNEISEKSEIFDDQFSVERPDGSNFTLKIRSTKLEDSAMYFCARHRGTDYGYTFGSGTRLTVV.

This clonotype was seen more than once but under ten times. The chain joins TRBV18 to TRBJ1-1; no clear D. This CDR3 comprises 12 residues. Germline CDR1 reads KGHSH; CDR2 reads LQKENI. V shed 3 bases and J shed 11 bases, with 13 bases lying between them. CDR3 in DNA: TGTGCCAGCTCACCCATGGTGGGTGAGGCTTTCTTT. It encodes CASSPMVGEAFF.

This clonotype was observed a few times. The chain recombines TRBV29-1 with TRBJ2-5; 8 bases match TRBD1. The CDR3 runs to 12 residues. V dropped 8 bases and J dropped 1; count of bases not matched to a gene: 3. Per germline, CDR1 SQVTM and CDR2 ANQGSEA. The CDR3 region is CSSGGIQETQYF. The CDR3, as DNA: TGCAGCTCAGGGGGCATCCAAGAGACCCAGTACTTC.

This clonotype was observed a handful of times. Written as DNA, the CDR3 is TGTGCCAGCAGTTTCCCGCCAATGGGGGGAGACGAAAAACTGTTTTTT. This gives the protein CASSFPPMGGDEKLFF. The V and J genes are TRBV6-6 and TRBJ1-4; D perhaps matches TRBD1 (5 bases). Germline CDR1 MNHNY, CDR2 SVGAGI (reference sequence). The germline V and J ends were trimmed by 4 bases and 8 bases, with 20 bases remaining between them. The CDR3 extends over 16 amino acids.

The rearrangement uses TRBV20-1 and TRBJ1-2; TRBD1 agrees at 7 bases. Germline CDR1 reads DFQATT; CDR2 reads SNEGSKA (reference sequence). V lost 1 base to trimming and J lost 4 bases; unmatched junction nucleotides: 6. The CDR3 has 14 residues. The CDR3: CSARVRGQGYGYTF. The CDR3 region has the DNA TGCAGTGCTAGAGTGAGGGGGCAGGGCTATGGCTACACCTTC.

This chain links TRBV5-1 with TRBJ1-5, with D unclear. The CDR3 extends over 14 amino acids. The V gene lost 0 bases and the J gene lost 6 bases, with 10 bases spanning the gap. Germline CDR1 reads SGHRS; CDR2 reads YFSETQ. CDR3 amino acids: CASSLGSVGQPQHF. CDR3 bases: TGCGCCAGCAGCTTGGGGTCAGTGGGTCAGCCCCAGCATTTT.

The genes are TRBV7-8 and TRBJ2-2, with 7 bases aligning to TRBD2. The CDR3 contains 18 residues. Germline V gene lookup returns CDR1 SGHVS and CDR2 FQNEAQ. Trimming took 3 bases from V and 1 from J; bases not matched to a gene: 11. CDR3 in amino acids: CASSLRGGSLQNTGELFF. For the CDR3, the DNA is TGTGCCAGCAGCTTGCGCGGGGGTTCCCTCCAGAACACCGGGGAGCTGTTTTTT.

The V and J genes are TRBV5-1 and TRBJ1-2; possibly TRBD1 for D (5 bases). Trimming took off 3 bases at V and 5 bases at J, with 14 bases between the two ends. The germline V gene encodes CDR1 SGHRS and CDR2 YFSETQ. The length of the CDR3 is 14 residues. The chain's CDR3 is CASSSDGGWYGYTF. For the CDR3, the DNA is TGCGCCAGCAGCTCGGACGGGGGGTGGTATGGCTACACCTTC.

The CDR3 spells CSVSRPNYGYTF. The CDR3 DNA reads as TGCAGCGTTTCCAGGCCTAACTATGGCTACACCTTC. V gene TRBV29-1 combines with J gene TRBJ1-2; D remains unclear. V was shortened by 5 bases and J by 0 bases, with 7 bases between the two germline ends. This CDR3 has 12 residues. Germline V gives CDR1 SQVTM, CDR2 ANQGSEA.

V usage is TRBV20-1 and J usage is TRBJ2-3; 10 nucleotides agree with TRBD2. CDR3 length equals 15 residues. J gave up 8 bases and V 3 bases, and 11 bases lay outside the gene matches. Germline CDR1 is DFQATT and CDR2 is SNEGSKA (reference sequence). CDR3 bases: TGCAGTGCTAGGAGTTTCCTAGCGGGAGTAGGTACGCAGTATTTT. It codes for CSARSFLAGVGTQYF.

This chain joins TRBV7-2 and TRBJ2-1, with no clear D. Germline CDR1 is SGHTA and CDR2 is FQGNSA. V lost 3 bases to trimming and J lost 9 bases, with 6 bases between them. The CDR3 is 11 amino acids. This CDR3 reads CASSFMSEQFF. Here the CDR3 DNA reads TGTGCCAGCAGCTTTATGAGTGAGCAGTTCTTC.

This clonotype has just a few counts. This sequence joins TRBV19 and TRBJ2-7; the match to TRBD2 covers 8 bases. In germline, CDR1 is LNHDA, CDR2 SQIVND (reference sequence). The CDR3 sequence is 15 residues long. The V gene end was trimmed by 3 bases and the J gene end by 2 bases; junction bases not matched to a gene: 6. The CDR3 protein is CASSIAAGATYEQYF. In DNA form, the CDR3 reads TGTGCCAGTAGTATCGCAGCGGGGGCTACCTACGAGCAGTACTTC.

The V call is TRBV7-2, the J call TRBJ2-6, with 8 bases identical to TRBD1. The V and J ends lost 4 bases and 0 bases, in that order; junction bases with no gene match: 5. This CDR3 spans 17 amino acids. Germline lookup yields CDR1 SGHTA and CDR2 FQGNSA. The CDR3 protein is CASSSGQVGSGANVLTF. In nucleotides, the CDR3 is TGTGCCAGCAGCTCGGGACAGGTTGGCTCTGGGGCCAACGTCCTGACTTTC.

This clonotype has just a few counts. The chain couples TRBV12-3 or TRBV12-4 to TRBJ1-2; D is ambiguous. The V end was cut by 6 bases, the J end by 8 bases, with 13 bases between. CDR3 length: 12 amino acids. DNA for the CDR3: TGTGCCAGCAGCCCCGTCGCGACGGGCTACACCTTC. This gives the protein CASSPVATGYTF.

This clonotype was observed a few times. J is TRBJ2-2 and V is TRBV11-2, with D perhaps matching TRBD1 (6 bases). This CDR3 spans 16 amino acids. CDR1 SGHAT and CDR2 FQNNGV come from the germline V gene. V lost 5 bases and J 2 bases, leaving 15 bases between the germline ends. Written as DNA, the CDR3 is TGTGCCAGCAGCGCTCCCGGGACAATCAACACCGGGGAGCTGTTTTTT. Its translation: CASSAPGTINTGELFF.

This clonotype was found a few times. The V call is TRBV19, the J call TRBJ2-4; D might be TRBD1 (8 bases). Trimming took 3 bases from V and 6 from J, leaving 15 bases between them. The CDR3 has 15 residues. Germline V gene sequence: CDR1 LNHDA, CDR2 SQIVND (reference sequence). The CDR3 reads CASSITHRGGNIQYF. The CDR3 coding sequence is TGTGCCAGTAGTATCACCCACAGGGGGGGAAACATTCAGTACTTC.

This clonotype was counted only a few times. The CDR3 protein is CSARAAQRPYEQYV. The CDR3 nucleotides are TGCAGTGCTAGAGCGGCACAACGGCCCTACGAGCAGTACGTC. V is TRBV20-1 and J is TRBJ2-7; D uncertain. Germline lookup yields CDR1 DFQATT and CDR2 SNEGSKA (reference sequence). The CDR3 extends over 14 amino acids. The V gene lost 1 base and the J gene lost 2 bases, with 12 bases spanning the gap.

This clonotype was counted a few times. V is TRBV20-1 and J is TRBJ2-5; D gene unclear. The germline gives CDR1 DFQATT, CDR2 SNEGSKA (reference sequence). The CDR3 is made up of 13 amino acids. Trimming shortened V by 6 bases and J by 3 bases, and 14 bases separated the two germline ends. CDR3 in amino acids: CSAFVWVEETQYF. In DNA form, the CDR3 reads TGCAGTGCCTTTGTGTGGGTGGAAGAGACCCAGTACTTC.

This clonotype was counted many times. The V and J genes are TRBV29-1 and TRBJ1-2, with D unclear. This CDR3 has 13 residues. Germline V CDR1 and CDR2: SQVTM, ANQGSEA. Trimming shortened V by 7 bases and J by 5 bases, and 17 bases separated the two germline ends. This CDR3 reads CSDREGALYGYTF. In nucleotides, the CDR3 is TGCAGCGACCGAGAAGGAGCCCTATATGGCTACACCTTC.

This clonotype was seen only a few times. The chain recombines TRBV20-1 with TRBJ2-1; D might be TRBD1 or TRBD2, each matching 6 bases. This CDR3 comprises 13 residues. Germline V gene lookup returns CDR1 DFQATT and CDR2 SNEGSKA (reference sequence). Deletions cut 0 bases from V and 9 bases from J, with 12 bases between. The CDR3 reads CSARDLGGPEQFF. DNA of the CDR3: TGCAGTGCTAGAGATCTGGGGGGCCCTGAGCAGTTCTTC.

This clonotype has more than one count but fewer than ten. The genes are TRBV20-1 and TRBJ2-2; 13 bases are shared with TRBD2. V shed 2 bases, J shed 5 bases, and the junction held 5 bases outside the gene matches. CDR3 length: 16 amino acids. The V gene's germline CDR1 is DFQATT and CDR2 SNEGSKA (reference sequence). DNA of the CDR3: TGCAGTGCTAGACTGACTAGCGGGGGGCTGACCGGGGAGCTGTTTTTT. This gives the protein CSARLTSGGLTGELFF.

V usage is TRBV20-1 and J usage is TRBJ2-7, with 7 positions matching TRBD1. Losses at the gene ends were 0 bases for V and 3 bases for J; bases not matched to a gene: 5. The CDR3 has 14 amino acids. Germline assignment: CDR1 DFQATT and CDR2 SNEGSKA (reference sequence). CDR3 loop: CSARDSGQRYEQYF. The CDR3 region has the DNA TGCAGTGCTAGAGATTCGGGACAGCGCTACGAGCAGTACTTC.

The CDR3 DNA follows: TGTGCCAGCAGTTTAGGGATAAGATCTGGAAACACCATATATTTT. This encodes CASSLGIRSGNTIYF. The chain is built from TRBV12-3 or TRBV12-4 and TRBJ1-3; D remains ambiguous. The CDR3 has 15 amino acids. Trimming shortened V by 1 base and J by 1 base, and 8 bases separated the two germline ends.

The genes are TRBV13 and TRBJ1-2; D remains unclear. CDR1 and CDR2 (germline): PRHDT, FYEKMQ (reference sequence). V was pared by 5 bases and J by 9 bases, with 13 bases between. The CDR3 extends over 12 amino acids. The CDR3 here is CASSPRGYSYTF. The DNA for the CDR3 is TGTGCCAGCAGCCCCCGGGGTTATAGCTACACCTTC.